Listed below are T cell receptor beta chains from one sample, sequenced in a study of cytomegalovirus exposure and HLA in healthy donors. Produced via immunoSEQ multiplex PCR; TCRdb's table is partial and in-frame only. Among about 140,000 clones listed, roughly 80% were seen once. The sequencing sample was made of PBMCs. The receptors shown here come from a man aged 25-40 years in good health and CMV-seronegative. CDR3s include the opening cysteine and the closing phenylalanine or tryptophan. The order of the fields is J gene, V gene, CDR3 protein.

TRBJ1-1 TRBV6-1 CASSVGQGGEAFF
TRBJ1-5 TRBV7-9 CASSLGTGVGDQPQHF
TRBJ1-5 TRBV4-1 CASSAAGRAGQPQHF
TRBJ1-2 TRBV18 CASSPGQGDYGYTF
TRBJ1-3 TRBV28 CASSLGQRYTIYF
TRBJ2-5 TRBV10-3 CAISVGGSQETQYF
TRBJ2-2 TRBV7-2 CASSRTSGRGQRELFF
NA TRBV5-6 CASSLGLADYEQYF
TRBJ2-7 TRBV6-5 CASSYSRGSSIVEQYF
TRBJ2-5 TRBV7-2 CASSSGLSGRWRETQYF
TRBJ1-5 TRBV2 CASSPERFNQPQHF
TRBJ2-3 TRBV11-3 CASSLAGSTDTQYF
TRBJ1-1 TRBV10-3 CAISEDKNTEAFF
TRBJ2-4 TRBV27 CASSFEDNGIQYF
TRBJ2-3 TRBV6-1 CASSGTGGRDTQYF
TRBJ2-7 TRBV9 CASSVGGTSGSSEQYF
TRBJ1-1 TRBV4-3 CASSQHRAMNTEAFF
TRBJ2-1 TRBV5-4 CASTAWRGRFNEQFF
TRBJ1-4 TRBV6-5 CASKLRGGGEKLFF
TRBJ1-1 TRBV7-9 CSSSLSGGEAFF
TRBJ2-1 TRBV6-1 CASNKGQDPYNEQFF
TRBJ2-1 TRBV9 CASSVGLAVYNEQFF
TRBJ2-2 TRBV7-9 CSSPDSRGELFF
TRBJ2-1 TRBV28 CASTLTSGSNEQFF
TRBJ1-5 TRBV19 CASTLGGIGNQPQHF
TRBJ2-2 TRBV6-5 CASRPSGSWSGELFF
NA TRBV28 CASSLRQGAHEQYF
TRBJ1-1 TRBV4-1 CASSQDSAGGTEAFF
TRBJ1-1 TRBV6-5 CASGKQGARTEAFF
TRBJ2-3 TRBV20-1 CSATADTQYF
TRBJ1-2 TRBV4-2 CASSQQRQGAQGYTF
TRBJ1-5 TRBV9 CASSLEGGQPQHF
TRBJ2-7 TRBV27 CASRQGLSSYEQYF
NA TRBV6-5 CASSSGTGYNEQYF
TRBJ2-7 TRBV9 CASSGGPGGVAGRSYEQYF
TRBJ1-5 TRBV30 CAWSTPGKPQHF
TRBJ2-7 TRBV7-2 CASRLGRGSDEQYF
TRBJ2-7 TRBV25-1 CASSGDPGGRINEQYF
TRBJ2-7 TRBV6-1 CASRVQGVFYEQYF
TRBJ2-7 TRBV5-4 CASSLGTGRSSYEQYF
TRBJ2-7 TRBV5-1 CASSSIAGGSYEQYF
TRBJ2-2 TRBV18 CASSQPGVPTGELFF
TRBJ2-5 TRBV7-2 CASSALILAETQYF
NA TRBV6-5 CASSTSYEQYF
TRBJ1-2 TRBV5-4 CASSFHRGSYGYTF
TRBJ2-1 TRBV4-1 CASSQSPGQGNEQFF
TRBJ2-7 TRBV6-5 CASSSQQGNYEQYF
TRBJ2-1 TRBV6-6 CASSLPQRSSNEQFF
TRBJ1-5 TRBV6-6 CASSYSKPRYQPQHF
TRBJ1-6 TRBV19 CASSVDDRPLHF
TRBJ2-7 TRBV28 CASSLTGLAGSEQYF
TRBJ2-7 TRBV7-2 CASSLTSVSYEQYF
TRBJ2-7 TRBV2 CAGGTSSYYEQYF